The T cell receptor (beta chain) described here comes from a study of Graves' ophthalmopathy and Graves' hyperthyroidism. In the study overall: Untreated patients at initial diagnosis provided peripheral blood.

Other autoimmune diseases, uncontrolled infections, pregnancy and lactation each led to patient exclusion. Symptoms, serum thyroxine and TRAb, thyroid ultrasound, and orbital computed tomography formed the diagnostic basis. Points on this clonotype: What it recognizes is unknown.

RNA served as the template for amplifying TCR beta CDR3 regions. The first round was an RT-PCR with HTBI primers, and the second round was a multiplex PCR. TCRdb redid the calling of the multiplex PCR reads with MiXCR, one entry per CDR3 protein. The table lists over 45,000 distinct CDR3 sequences, about 50% of them singletons. This CDR3 is built from 15 residues. CDR1 and CDR2 from the germline V gene are SGHRS and YFSETQ. V gave up 2 bases and J gave up 0 bases; unmatched junction bases: 2. Study-level findings and limits: In separating ophthalmopathy from stable hyperthyroidism, a 13-signature model achieved 87.88% sensitivity and approximately 81% specificity.

The chain uses TRBV5-1 and TRBJ2-3; the match to TRBD2 covers 8 bases. The sequence came from an adult man with Graves' ophthalmopathy. Sequencing input: peripheral blood. This chain's CDR3 is CASSLLAGSTDTQYF. The CDR3 bases are TGCGCCAGCAGCTTATTAGCGGGGAGCACAGATACGCAGTATTTT. The whole variable domain, remainder taken from reference TRBV5-1 and TRBJ2-3, is KAGVTQTPRYLIKTRGQQVTLSCSPISGHRSVSWYQQTPGQGLQFLFEYFSETQRNKGNFPGRFSGRQFSNSRSEMNVSTLELGDSALYLCASSLLAGSTDTQYFGPGTRLTVL.